The 17 T cell receptor beta chains presented below share a single source sample, sequenced in a study of T cell changes during pregnancy in multiple sclerosis. Profiled with immunoSEQ multiplex PCR; TCRdb holds only in-frame clones, not every one. The repertoire includes fewer than 25,000 clones, about 90% of them detected once, and 0.6% to 0.85% sits in the top ten. This specimen was CD4+ T cells from peripheral blood mononuclear cells, taken in the third trimester of pregnancy. The receptors here all came from a female donor in good health, enrolled as a control in a pregnancy study.

The chain recombines TRBV29-1 with TRBJ1-1; 8 bases match TRBD1. The CDR3 extends over 12 amino acids. Germline-derived CDR1 and CDR2 are SQVTM and ANQGSEA. The V and J ends lost 7 bases and 3 bases, in that order; junction bases with no gene match: 4. The CDR3 sequence is CSAGTGYTEAFF. The CDR3 DNA reads as TGCAGCGCCGGGACAGGCTACACTGAAGCTTTCTTT.

In this sample, this clone turned up once. The gene calls are TRBV7-3 and TRBJ2-1; TRBD2 matches 8 bases. This CDR3 is built from 15 residues. From germline, CDR1 is SGHTA and CDR2 FQGTGA. V gave up 2 bases and J gave up 3 bases; unmatched junction bases: 3. CDR3 DNA sequence: TGTGCCAGCAGCTTAGGGCTAGCGGGCTACAATGAGCAGTTCTTC. Amino acid sequence: CASSLGLAGYNEQFF.

The chain recombines TRBV15 with TRBJ2-3; the match to TRBD2 covers 11 bases. Germline CDR1 reads LNHNV; CDR2 reads YYDKDF (reference sequence). V was clipped by 3 bases and J by 1 base; unmatched bases: 3. The CDR3 runs to 16 residues. The CDR3, as DNA: TGTGCCACCAGCAGTGTAGCGGGAGGGGGCACAGATACGCAGTATTTT. This codes for CATSSVAGGGTDTQYF.

This clone has only one observation. V and J are TRBV6-5 and TRBJ2-3; 9 nucleotides align to TRBD2. V trimming: 4 bases; J trimming: 0 bases; junction bases outside the gene matches: 2. CDR1 is MNHEY, CDR2 SVGAGI, per germline. The CDR3 runs 15 residues. The CDR3 protein is CASSLLAGSTDTQYF. The DNA of the CDR3 is TGTGCCAGCAGTTTACTAGCGGGTAGCACAGATACGCAGTATTTT.

V is TRBV5-6 and J is TRBJ2-3; 9 nucleotides line up with TRBD1. This CDR3 region has 15 residues. Trimming took 4 bases from V and 6 from J; bases not matched to a gene: 9. The germline CDR1 and CDR2 sequences are SGHDT and YYEEEE. CDR3 loop: CASSRWDRDADTQYF. DNA for the CDR3: TGTGCCAGCAGCCGCTGGGACAGGGACGCGGATACGCAGTATTTT.

The chain has TRBV2 and TRBJ2-2; the D gene is possibly TRBD2 (6 bases). The V gene's germline CDR1 is SNHLY and CDR2 FYNNEI. This CDR3 contains 15 residues. With 7 bases removed from V and 6 bases from J, the gap between germline ends came to 18 bases. CDR3 amino acids: CASTSRAGNAGELFF. In DNA form, the CDR3 reads TGTGCCAGCACCTCTCGGGCGGGAAACGCCGGGGAGCTGTTTTTT.

This chain's CDR3 is CASGLSGKVGSPLHF. DNA of the CDR3: TGTGCCAGCGGACTAAGTGGGAAAGTGGGTTCACCCCTCCACTTT. V usage is TRBV6-5 and J usage is TRBJ1-6; D ambiguous. This CDR3 has 15 residues. Trimming stripped 8 bases from V and 9 bases from J, with 20 bases between. Germline V gene data show CDR1 as MNHEY and CDR2 as SVGAGI.

V usage is TRBV5-6 and J usage is TRBJ1-2, with 10 positions matching TRBD1. V shed 2 bases, J shed 2 bases, and the junction held 9 bases outside the gene matches. This CDR3 contains 17 residues. Germline CDR1 is SGHDT and CDR2 is YYEEEE. CDR3 DNA sequence: TGTGCCAGCAGCTTTGAGGGACAGGGGAGGATAAACTATGGCTACACCTTC. Translating gives CASSFEGQGRINYGYTF.

The V gene is TRBV27, the J gene TRBJ1-1, with D hard to call. The germline V gene has CDR1 MNHEY and CDR2 SMNVEV (reference sequence). Trimming cost V 10 bases and J 2 bases, with 20 bases left between them. This CDR3 has 15 residues. Here the CDR3 reads CATRRVAGLNTEAFF. The CDR3 DNA reads TGTGCCACCCGGCGCGTCGCAGGCCTTAACACTGAAGCTTTCTTT.

V usage is TRBV11-2 and J usage is TRBJ2-7, with 10 bases lining up with TRBD1. There are 15 residues in the CDR3. Trimming took 6 bases from V and 3 from J; bases not matched to a gene: 8. Germline CDR1 and CDR2: SGHAT and FQNNGV. The CDR3 DNA reads TGTGCCAGCAGGATACCGGGACAGGGGAACTACGAGCAGTACTTC. As protein: CASRIPGQGNYEQYF.

As concerns this clone: The junction departs from the called germline gene at one end, perhaps through a read error. The chain joins TRBV6-5 to TRBJ2-7; a weak D match, TRBD2 (5 bases). CDR1 and CDR2 (germline): MNHEY, SVGAGI. The CDR3 spans 16 residues. The CDR3 sequence: CAGSYSNLRGTYEQYF. The CDR3 DNA is TGTGCCGGCAGTTACTCGAATCTTCGGGGAACCTACGAGCAGTACTTC.

The chain joins TRBV5-1 to TRBJ2-1; 13 nucleotides align to TRBD2. This CDR3 has 15 residues. Unmatched junction bases numbered 3, after V lost 4 bases and J lost 5 bases. CDR1 and CDR2 (germline): SGHRS, YFSETQ. The CDR3 DNA reads TGCGCCAGCAGCCCCGGGACTAGCGGGAACAATGAGCAGTTCTTC. It is translated as CASSPGTSGNNEQFF.

The CDR3 DNA sequence: TGCGCCAGCAGCTCGACAGATACGCAGTATTTT. Translating it yields CASSSTDTQYF. The chain is built from TRBV5-1 and TRBJ2-3; D remains ambiguous. Germline CDR1 and CDR2: SGHRS and YFSETQ. Trimming removed 3 bases at V and 3 bases at J, with 2 bases between. The length of the CDR3 is 11 residues.

V and J are TRBV4-1 and TRBJ2-7; 9 bases agree with TRBD1. V lost 0 bases and J lost 3; bases outside the gene matches: 6. CDR3 length: 16 residues. Germline V gene sequence: CDR1 MGHRA, CDR2 YSYEKL. The CDR3: CASSQENRGLIYEQYF. CDR3 coding DNA: TGCGCCAGCAGCCAAGAAAACAGGGGGCTTATCTACGAGCAGTACTTC.

The rearrangement joins TRBV28 to TRBJ1-1; D is possibly TRBD1 (6 bases). There are 15 residues in the CDR3. The V and J ends lost 7 bases and 1 base respectively, with 16 bases between them. The germline CDR1 and CDR2 sequences are MDHEN and SYDVKM. DNA for the CDR3: TGTGCCAGCATCCCCGGGGGGGGCAGGAACACTGAAGCTTTCTTT. It translates to CASIPGGGRNTEAFF.

V usage is TRBV28 and J usage is TRBJ1-6, with D unresolved. The germline V gene encodes CDR1 MDHEN and CDR2 SYDVKM. V was trimmed by 5 bases and J by 2 bases, leaving 7 bases between them. This CDR3 is built from 14 residues. The CDR3 DNA follows: TGTGCCAGCAGTCAGGTGACCTATAATTCACCCCTCCACTTT. Encoded protein: CASSQVTYNSPLHF.

This clone has just one count. V is TRBV19 and J is TRBJ2-7; 11 bases agree with TRBD2. Trimming took 3 bases from V and 5 from J; bases not matched to a gene: 9. The CDR3 is 16 residues long. Germline CDR1 and CDR2: LNHDA and SQIVND (reference sequence). CDR3 bases: TGTGCCAGTAGTATCTCCCTAGCGGGAGGCCGGGACGAGCAGTACTTC. It is translated as CASSISLAGGRDEQYF.